The clone carrying this T cell receptor beta chain turned up a few times. This CDR3 spans 13 amino acids. The germline CDR1 and CDR2 sequences are LGHNA and YNFKEQ. The V end was cut by 4 bases, the J end by 5 bases, with 12 bases between. This sample stems from a study of T-cell reconstitution after alpha-beta-depleted transplantation in children. Unique molecular identifiers were incorporated during preparation of the TCRbeta library. TCRdb called the PCR reads again in MiXCR, with one record for every CDR3 protein. This sample has a few hundred thousand distinct CDR3 sequences, with over 9% found just once.

The rearrangement uses TRBV4-2 and TRBJ2-7; a possible D gene is TRBD1 (5 bases). The source is a human donor who donated a stem cell graft to a child with acute lymphoblastic leukemia. The sequencing used PBMCs from the stem cell graft donor, collected from the stem cell graft. The CDR3 sequence: CASSPGRADEQYF. CDR3 sequence (DNA): TGTGCCAGCAGCCCGGGCAGGGCGGACGAGCAGTACTTC.